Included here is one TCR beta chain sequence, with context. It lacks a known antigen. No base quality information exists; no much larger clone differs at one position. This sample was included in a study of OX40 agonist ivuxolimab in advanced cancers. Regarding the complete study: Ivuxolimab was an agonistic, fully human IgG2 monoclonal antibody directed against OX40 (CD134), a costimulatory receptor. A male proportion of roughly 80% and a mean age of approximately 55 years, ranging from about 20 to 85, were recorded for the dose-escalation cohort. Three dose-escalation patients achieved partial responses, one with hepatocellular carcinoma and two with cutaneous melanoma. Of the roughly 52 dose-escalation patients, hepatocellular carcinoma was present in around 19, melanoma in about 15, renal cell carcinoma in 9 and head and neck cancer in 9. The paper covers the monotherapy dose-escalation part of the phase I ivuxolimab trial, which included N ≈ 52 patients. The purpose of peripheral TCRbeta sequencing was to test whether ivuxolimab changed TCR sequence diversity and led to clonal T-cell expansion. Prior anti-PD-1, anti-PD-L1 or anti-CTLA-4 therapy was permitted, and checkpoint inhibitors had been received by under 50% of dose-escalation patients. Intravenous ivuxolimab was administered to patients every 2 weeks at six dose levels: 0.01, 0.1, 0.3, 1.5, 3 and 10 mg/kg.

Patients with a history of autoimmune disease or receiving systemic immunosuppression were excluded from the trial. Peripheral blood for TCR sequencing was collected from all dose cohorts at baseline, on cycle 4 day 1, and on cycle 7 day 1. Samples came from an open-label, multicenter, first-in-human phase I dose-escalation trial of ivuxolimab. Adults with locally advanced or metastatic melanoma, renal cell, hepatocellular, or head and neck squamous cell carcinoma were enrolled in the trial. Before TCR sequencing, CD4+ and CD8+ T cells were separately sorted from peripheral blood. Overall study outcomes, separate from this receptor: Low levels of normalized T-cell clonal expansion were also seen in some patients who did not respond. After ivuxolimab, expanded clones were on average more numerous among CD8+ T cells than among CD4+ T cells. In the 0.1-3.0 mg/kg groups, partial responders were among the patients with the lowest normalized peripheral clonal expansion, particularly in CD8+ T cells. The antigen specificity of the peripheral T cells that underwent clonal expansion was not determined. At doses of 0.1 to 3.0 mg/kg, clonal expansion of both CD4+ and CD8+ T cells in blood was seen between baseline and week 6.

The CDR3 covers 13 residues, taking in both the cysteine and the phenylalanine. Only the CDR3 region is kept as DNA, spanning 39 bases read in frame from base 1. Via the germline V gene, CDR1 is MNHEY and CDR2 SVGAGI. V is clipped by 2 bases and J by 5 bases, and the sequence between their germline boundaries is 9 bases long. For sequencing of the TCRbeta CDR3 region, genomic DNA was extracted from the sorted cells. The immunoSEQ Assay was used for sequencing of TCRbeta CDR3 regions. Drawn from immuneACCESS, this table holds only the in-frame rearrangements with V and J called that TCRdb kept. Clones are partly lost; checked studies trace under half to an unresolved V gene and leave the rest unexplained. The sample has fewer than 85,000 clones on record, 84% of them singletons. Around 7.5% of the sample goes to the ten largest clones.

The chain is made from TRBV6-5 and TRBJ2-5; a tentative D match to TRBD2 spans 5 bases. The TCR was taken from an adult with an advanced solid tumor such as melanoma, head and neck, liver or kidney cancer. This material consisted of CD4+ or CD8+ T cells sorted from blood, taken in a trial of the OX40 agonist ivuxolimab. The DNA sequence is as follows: TGTGCCAGCAGTTACGAGGGCGGGGAGACCCAGTACTTC. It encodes CASSYEGGETQYF.